The rows below give T cell receptor beta chains drawn from one sample of a study of cytomegalovirus exposure and HLA in healthy donors. Method: immunoSEQ multiplex PCR; TCRdb's copy keeps in-frame clones and lacks some. The sample shows roughly 170,000 clones, less than 80% of them seen only once. Sequences were obtained from PBMCs. These receptors all come from a female donor in good health and CMV-seronegative. The CDR3 runs from the conserved cysteine through the conserved F or W. Fields, in order: CDR3 protein, CDR3 DNA, V gene, J gene, clone size, D gene. D genes are given only for firm matches. Size values are once, few and many counts, or a class for expanded clones, and some rows have none.

CDR3: CASSSKAGEQYF
DNA: TGTGCCAGCAGTTCAAAAGCGGGGGAGCAGTACTTC
V: TRBV28
J: TRBJ2-7
size: -
D: TRBD2

CDR3: CASSQARWIGAPLHF
DNA: TGTGCCAGCAGCCAAGCCCGCTGGATTGGAGCACCCCTCCACTTT
V: TRBV4-2
J: TRBJ1-6
size: few
D: -

CDR3: CASSLQGVSGNTIYF
DNA: TGTGCCAGCAGCTTACAGGGTGTCTCTGGAAACACCATATATTTT
V: TRBV5-6
J: TRBJ1-3
size: -
D: -

CDR3: CASSLANRVGQPQHF
DNA: TGTGCCAGCAGCTTAGCGAACAGGGTGGGTCAGCCCCAGCATTTT
V: TRBV7-2
J: TRBJ1-5
size: -
D: -

CDR3: CASGLVTPEQYF
DNA: TGTGCCAGCGGTCTGGTGACTCCAGAGCAGTACTTC
V: TRBV2
J: TRBJ2-5
size: -
D: -

CDR3: CASSEAMSQGAGLETF
DNA: TGTGCCAGCAGTGAAGCGATGTCACAGGGCGCAGGGTTAGAGACCTTC
V: TRBV2
J: TRBJ1-2
size: -
D: -

CDR3: CASSEAGDYGYTF
DNA: TGTGCCAGCAGTGAGGCAGGGGACTATGGCTACACCTTC
V: TRBV6-1
J: TRBJ1-2
size: -
D: -

CDR3: CATRRDLSTDTQYF
DNA: TGTGCCACCCGGCGGGACCTTTCCACAGATACGCAGTATTTT
V: TRBV6-1
J: TRBJ2-3
size: few
D: -

CDR3: CASSLAAGKNEKLFF
DNA: TGTGCCAGCAGCTTAGCCGCAGGGAAGAATGAAAAACTGTTTTTT
V: TRBV7-9
J: TRBJ1-4
size: -
D: -

CDR3: CASRISSYNEQFF
DNA: TGTGCCAGTAGAATCTCTTCCTACAATGAGCAGTTCTTC
V: TRBV19
J: TRBJ2-1
size: few
D: -

CDR3: CASSYSRSSGFYEQYF
DNA: TGTGCCAGCAGTTACTCAAGGTCTAGCGGCTTCTACGAGCAGTACTTC
V: TRBV6-5
J: TRBJ2-7
size: -
D: TRBD2

CDR3: CASSVGAGREGTEAFF
DNA: TGTGCCAGCAGCGTAGGGGCGGGGAGGGAGGGTACTGAAGCTTTCTTT
V: TRBV9
J: TRBJ1-1
size: -
D: -

CDR3: CASSRTGGVTEAFF
DNA: TGTGCCAGCAGTAGGACAGGGGGCGTTACTGAAGCTTTCTTT
V: TRBV7-8
J: TRBJ1-1
size: -
D: TRBD1

CDR3: CASSFSRVYNEQFF
DNA: TGCGCCAGCAGCTTCAGCAGGGTCTACAATGAGCAGTTCTTC
V: TRBV5-1
J: TRBJ2-1
size: few
D: -

CDR3: CASSLPGGQNEKLFF
DNA: TGTGCCAGCTCTCTCCCAGGGGGTCAGAATGAAAAACTGTTTTTT
V: TRBV18
J: TRBJ1-4
size: -
D: TRBD1

CDR3: CASRTGQDYGYTF
DNA: TGTGCCAGCAGGACCGGACAGGACTATGGCTACACCTTC
V: TRBV28
J: TRBJ1-2
size: -
D: TRBD1

CDR3: CAIGTGGGGYTF
DNA: TGTGCCATCGGAACAGGGGGAGGTGGCTACACCTTC
V: TRBV10-3
J: TRBJ1-2
size: -
D: TRBD1

CDR3: CASSFFTSGRGNEQFF
DNA: TGTGCCAGCAGTTTTTTTACTAGCGGGAGAGGAAATGAGCAGTTCTTC
V: TRBV27
J: TRBJ2-1
size: once
D: TRBD2

CDR3: CASCPAGGEYTGELFF
DNA: TGTGCCAGCTGCCCCGCAGGGGGCGAGTACACCGGGGAGCTGTTTTTT
V: TRBV6-6
J: TRBJ2-2
size: -
D: TRBD1

CDR3: CASSWVGNTGELFF
DNA: TGTGCCAGCAGTTGGGTGGGCAACACCGGGGAGCTGTTTTTT
V: TRBV6-5
J: TRBJ2-2
size: -
D: -

CDR3: CASSLSGSDGQYF
DNA: TGTGCCAGCAGCTTGAGCGGGAGTGACGGGCAGTACTTC
V: TRBV7-6
J: TRBJ2-7
size: -
D: TRBD2

CDR3: CASSTWTRGDTQYF
DNA: TGTGCCAGCAGCACTTGGACCCGGGGGGATACGCAGTATTTT
V: TRBV2
J: TRBJ2-3
size: -
D: -

CDR3: CASSSLLKNTGELFF
DNA: TGTGCCAGCTCAAGCTTGCTGAAGAACACCGGGGAGCTGTTTTTT
V: TRBV18
J: TRBJ2-2
size: -
D: -

CDR3: CASNERTYTDTQYF
DNA: TGTGCCAGCAATGAGCGCACGTACACAGATACGCAGTATTTT
V: TRBV9
J: TRBJ2-3
size: -
D: -

CDR3: CASSQERTSGITGELFF
DNA: TGTGCCAGCAGCCAAGAGCGGACTAGCGGTATCACCGGGGAGCTGTTTTTT
V: TRBV4-2
J: TRBJ2-2
size: -
D: TRBD2

CDR3: CSVDVTLTSGRGYEQYF
DNA: TGCAGCGTTGATGTTACCCTTACTAGCGGGAGGGGGTACGAGCAGTACTTC
V: TRBV29-1
J: TRBJ2-7
size: -
D: TRBD2

CDR3: CASSLHRNNSPLHF
DNA: TGTGCCAGCAGCTTACACAGGAATAATTCACCCCTCCACTTT
V: TRBV7-9
J: TRBJ1-6
size: once
D: -

CDR3: CAISESSGGVGAFF
DNA: TGTGCCATCAGTGAGTCGTCTGGAGGGGTGGGTGCTTTCTTT
V: TRBV10-3
J: TRBJ1-1
size: -
D: -

CDR3: CASSSLQGASTEAFF
DNA: TGCGCCAGCAGCTCCTTACAGGGGGCGAGCACTGAAGCTTTCTTT
V: TRBV5-1
J: TRBJ1-1
size: once
D: TRBD1

CDR3: CASSAGLGYSPLHF
DNA: TGTGCCAGCAGTGCTGGGCTGGGTTATTCACCCCTCCACTTT
V: TRBV2
J: TRBJ1-6
size: few
D: -

CDR3: CASSQETTSGRAVTDTQYF
DNA: TGTGCCAGCAGCCAAGAGACGACTAGCGGGAGGGCCGTAACAGATACGCAGTATTTT
V: TRBV4-2
J: TRBJ2-3
size: once
D: TRBD2

CDR3: CASSSGTISGNEQFF
DNA: TGTGCCAGCAGCTCCGGGACGATAAGCGGGAATGAGCAGTTCTTC
V: TRBV9
J: TRBJ2-1
size: few
D: -